This T cell receptor beta chain is from a study of T-cell memory formation after mild COVID-19. For the study at large: Largely, TCR clusters stayed within a single donor. Whole-study results and caveats: Some clones that responded turned up in pre-infection memory, which suggests that cross-reactive memory joined in. The SARS-CoV-2 specificity of second-wave clones reaching peak at day 37 remained unverified.

Note on this clonotype: Its specificity is not known.

The 5'RACE method, run with constant-segment primers, produced TCR alpha and TCR beta cDNA libraries (carrying sample barcodes and UMIs). TCRdb ran MiXCR on the 5' RACE reads and lists one entry per CDR3 protein. Altogether about 410,000 distinct CDR3 sequences are present, roughly 18% being singletons, with the ten largest covering 20% to 25%. Sequencing was done on a sample of PBMCs or a T cell subset sorted from them (not recorded which). This TCR was sampled from a man younger than 30 who had mild COVID-19 (a few samples of this study predate the infection). Cell type and time point are not known.

CDR3 nucleotide sequence: TGTGCCAGCAGCCCTGAGGGACTTGCGAACACCGGGGAGCTGTTTTTT. Translating it yields CASSPEGLANTGELFF. The rearrangement joins TRBV3-1 to TRBJ2-2; tentative D call: TRBD2 (6 bases). Between the trimmed V and J ends, which lost 4 bases and 0 bases, there was a span of 12 bases. This CDR3 is 16 amino acids long. Per germline, CDR1 LGHDT and CDR2 YNNKEL (reference sequence).